This is a list of T cell receptor beta chains from one sample in a study of T cell responses to AZD1222 COVID-19 vaccine. Sequencing used immunoSEQ multiplex PCR; TCRdb keeps in-frame clones, though not all of them. The sample yields 130,000 or so clones, about nine tenths seen once. Sequenced here: peripheral blood, sampled on day 0 of AZD1222 vaccination. The receptors derive from an adult in good health. Each CDR3 is given with its conserved first and last residue. D genes are given only for firm matches. Not every row has a clone size; where given, it reads once, few, many or a size class.

clone_size j_call d_call v_call cdr3_aa cdr3_nt
. TRBJ2-1 TRBD2 TRBV6-5 CASRNRTSGSHEQFF TGTGCCAGCAGGAATAGGACTAGCGGGAGCCATGAGCAGTTCTTC
few TRBJ2-1 TRBD2 TRBV6-1 CASSDWREVKGNEQFF TGTGCCAGCAGTGACTGGCGGGAGGTTAAGGGGAATGAGCAGTTCTTC
. TRBJ1-1 . TRBV5-1 CASSLRGANTEAFF TGCGCCAGTAGCCTCCGAGGGGCCAACACTGAAGCTTTCTTT
. TRBJ1-1 . TRBV6-5 CASQAPMNTEAFF TGTGCCAGCCAGGCCCCCATGAACACTGAAGCTTTCTTT
. TRBJ2-1 . TRBV28 CASSWGGTAREQFF TGTGCCAGCAGTTGGGGGGGGACAGCCCGAGAGCAGTTCTTC
. TRBJ2-3 . TRBV7-6 CASSLSRGPTDTQYF TGTGCCAGCAGCCTTTCACGGGGCCCCACAGATACGCAGTATTTT
. TRBJ2-1 . TRBV7-9 CASTPSGGVENEQFF TGTGCCAGCACCCCGAGTGGGGGAGTGGAAAATGAGCAGTTCTTC
. TRBJ2-5 TRBD1 TRBV6-5 CASSYSGQGATTQYF TGTGCCAGCAGTTACTCAGGACAGGGGGCGACGACCCAGTACTTC
. TRBJ1-6 . TRBV28 CASSRVVDNSPLHF TGTGCCAGCAGTAGGGTGGTGGATAATTCACCCCTCCACTTT
once TRBJ2-7 TRBD1 TRBV7-9 CASSLTGDREEQYF TGTGCCAGCAGCTTAACTGGGGACAGGGAAGAGCAGTACTTC
once TRBJ1-1 . TRBV25-1 CASRGYTEAFF TGTGCCAGCAGGGGGTACACTGAAGCTTTCTTT
. TRBJ1-2 . TRBV6-5 CASSRRGNDYGYTF TGTGCCAGCAGCCGTCGCGGGAACGACTATGGCTACACCTTC
. TRBJ2-7 . TRBV7-9 CASSLDVGRVYEQYF TGTGCCAGCAGCTTAGACGTGGGACGAGTCTACGAGCAGTACTTC
. TRBJ2-7 TRBD1 TRBV30 CAWSPGTGPYEQYF TGTGCCTGGAGTCCCGGGACAGGGCCCTACGAGCAGTACTTC
. TRBJ1-5 TRBD1 TRBV28 CASTPGTGWRPQHF TGTGCCAGCACCCCGGGGACAGGGTGGCGGCCCCAGCATTTT
once TRBJ1-1 TRBD1 TRBV6-1 CASPQPGQRNTEAFF TGTGCCAGCCCTCAACCGGGACAGAGGAACACTGAAGCTTTCTTT
once TRBJ2-1 . TRBV5-1 CASSLEGGINEQFF TGCGCCAGCAGCTTGGAGGGGGGGATCAATGAGCAGTTCTTC
. TRBJ1-2 . TRBV19 CASSIAGNYGYTF TGTGCCAGTAGTATAGCTGGGAACTATGGCTACACCTTC
. TRBJ1-4 . TRBV5-4 CASSLQGSNEKLFF TGTGCCAGCAGCTTACAGGGTTCTAATGAAAAACTGTTTTTT
. TRBJ1-2 . TRBV9 CASSAFRSSNYGYTF TGTGCCAGCAGCGCCTTCAGGAGTTCAAACTATGGCTACACCTTC
. TRBJ2-7 TRBD2 TRBV2 CASGTSGGHEQYF TGTGCCAGCGGGACTAGCGGGGGTCACGAGCAGTACTTC
few TRBJ2-1 . TRBV4-1 CASSQVGPGNEQFF TGCGCCAGCAGCCAAGTCGGCCCGGGTAATGAGCAGTTCTTC
. TRBJ2-3 TRBD2 TRBV2 CASSESLGLAGGSFLSTDTQYF TGTGCCAGCAGTGAAAGTTTAGGGCTAGCGGGAGGGTCCTTCCTTAGCACAGATACGCAGTATTTT
. TRBJ2-7 . TRBV7-9 CASSLAGWADSYEQYF TGTGCCAGCAGCTTAGCGGGCTGGGCAGACTCCTACGAGCAGTACTTC
once TRBJ1-2 TRBD1 TRBV19 CATDPGQGGGYGYTF TGTGCCACGGACCCAGGGCAGGGGGGGGGCTATGGCTACACCTTC
. TRBJ2-2 TRBD2 TRBV11-3 CASSLRAGELGDTGELFF TGTGCCAGCAGCTTACGAGCGGGAGAACTCGGGGACACCGGGGAGCTGTTTTTT
. TRBJ2-7 . TRBV24-1 CATSDRGANEQYF TGTGCCACCAGTGACCGGGGGGCCAACGAGCAGTACTTC
. TRBJ1-5 . TRBV5-5 CASSLGGPRGNQPQHF TGTGCCAGCAGCTTGGGGGGGCCCCGGGGCAATCAGCCCCAGCATTTT
. TRBJ1-2 . TRBV18 CASSPPDQYSGYTF TGTGCCAGCTCACCCCCCGACCAGTACTCTGGCTACACCTTC
. TRBJ2-7 TRBD1 TRBV27 CASRSHGQGDDEQYF TGTGCCAGCAGATCCCACGGACAGGGAGATGACGAGCAGTACTTC
. TRBJ2-7 TRBD2 TRBV5-1 CASSSGGSGYEQYF TGCGCCAGCAGCTCGGGCGGGAGCGGTTACGAGCAGTACTTC
. TRBJ1-5 . TRBV28 CASSASPQSDSNQPQHF TGTGCCAGCAGTGCCTCCCCTCAGAGTGATAGCAATCAGCCCCAGCATTTT
. TRBJ2-1 . TRBV29-1 CSVEEEVFEQFF TGCAGCGTTGAAGAGGAAGTTTTTGAGCAGTTCTTC
. TRBJ2-7 . TRBV5-5 CASSLARTATYEQYF TGTGCCAGCAGCTTGGCGCGGACCGCCACCTACGAGCAGTACTTC
. TRBJ1-1 . TRBV6-5 CASSYRGYTEAFF TGTGCCAGCAGTTACAGGGGATATACTGAAGCTTTCTTT
. TRBJ2-1 . TRBV28 CASSFRVGYNEQFF TGTGCCAGCAGTTTTCGGGTTGGCTACAATGAGCAGTTCTTC
. TRBJ2-1 . TRBV7-8 CASTLGRVLRHNEQFF TGTGCCAGCACCCTTGGGCGTGTCCTTCGGCACAATGAGCAGTTCTTC
. TRBJ1-4 . TRBV7-9 CASSLAVQDLGEKLFF TGTGCCAGCAGCTTAGCGGTCCAGGATCTAGGGGAAAAACTGTTTTTT
. TRBJ1-4 TRBD1 TRBV3-1/TRBV3-2 CASSQLGATGANEKLFF TGTGCCAGCAGCCAATTAGGGGCGACAGGGGCCAATGAAAAACTGTTTTTT
. TRBJ2-2 TRBD2 TRBV9 CASSVALAGGDTGELFF TGTGCCAGCAGCGTAGCGCTAGCGGGAGGAGACACCGGGGAGCTGTTTTTT
once TRBJ2-1 TRBD2 TRBV19 CASSPSGSSYNEQFF TGTGCCAGTAGTCCTAGCGGGAGCTCCTACAATGAGCAGTTCTTC
. TRBJ1-1 . TRBV28 CASSLGHPNTEAFF TGTGCCAGCAGTCTCGGACACCCGAACACTGAAGCTTTCTTT
. TRBJ1-1 TRBD1 TRBV5-1 CASSLSGQGSTEAFF TGCGCCAGCAGCTTGAGTGGACAGGGTAGTACTGAAGCTTTCTTT
. TRBJ2-3 TRBD2 TRBV18 CASSPLAGDTQYF TGTGCCAGCTCACCTCTAGCGGGAGATACGCAGTATTTT
. TRBJ1-1 . TRBV2 CASSERQENTEAFF TGTGCCAGCAGCGAGAGACAGGAGAACACTGAAGCTTTCTTT
. TRBJ2-6 . TRBV28 CASSFTVSGANVLTF TGTGCCAGCAGTTTTACGGTCTCTGGGGCCAACGTCCTGACTTTC
. TRBJ1-5 TRBD1 TRBV19 CASSTRQGVNNQPQHF TGTGCCAGTAGTACCCGACAGGGGGTTAACAATCAGCCCCAGCATTTT
. TRBJ1-4 . TRBV6-5 CATSTDRREKLFF TGTGCCACCTCTACCGACAGGAGGGAAAAACTGTTTTTT